This is a list of T cell receptor beta chains from one sample in a study of graft-versus-host responses after intestinal transplantation. Method: immunoSEQ multiplex PCR; TCRdb's copy keeps in-frame clones and lacks some. This sample has 77,000 or so clones, with roughly 90% found just once. The source was PBMCs, collected 98 days after intestinal transplantation. The source of these receptors is a human patient who received an intestinal transplant, so some T cells may come from the graft donor. Both conserved end residues are part of each CDR3. The D gene is left open where the match is weak. Size is stated for part of the rows, as once, few or many counts, or as a class when the clone is expanded.

v_gene	j_gene	abundance	d_gene	CDR3nt	CDR3aa
TRBV6-5	TRBJ2-5	-	-	TGTGCCAGCAGTTATTCGGGAGCGAGTCAAGAGACCCAGTACTTC	CASSYSGASQETQYF
TRBV11-2	TRBJ2-1	-	-	TGTGCCAGCAGCTTAGATATAAGCTACAATGAGCAGTTCTTC	CASSLDISYNEQFF
TRBV25-1	TRBJ2-7	once	-	TGTGCCAGCAGTGAATATCTGGAAGGCGAGCAGTACTTC	CASSEYLEGEQYF
TRBV27	TRBJ2-3	-	-	TGTGCCACCTTCCACACAGATACGCAGTATTTT	CATFHTDTQYF
TRBV2	TRBJ2-5	-	TRBD2	TGTGCCAGCTTAGCGGGGGGCCGGTACCAAGAGACCCAGTACTTC	CASLAGGRYQETQYF
TRBV11-3	TRBJ2-1	-	TRBD2	TGTGCCAGCAGCCCGCCGGGACTAGGCCTTCAGTTCTTC	CASSPPGLGLQFF
TRBV9	TRBJ1-2	-	TRBD1	TGTGCCAGCAGCGTAGGGGACAGGGGCGGAGGCTACACCTTC	CASSVGDRGGGYTF
TRBV12-5	TRBJ2-1	-	-	TGTGCTAGTGGTTTGGTACTCGGGACTCCCCTTAGCTCCTACAATGAGCAGTTCTTC	CASGLVLGTPLSSYNEQFF
TRBV5-6	TRBJ2-4	-	-	TGTGCCAGCAGCTCCATCGGGCCTGAGAGAGCCAAAAACATTCAGTACTTC	CASSSIGPERAKNIQYF
TRBV28	TRBJ2-7	once	TRBD1	TGTGCCAGCAGTTTAGCAGGGGGAGAGCAGTACTTC	CASSLAGGEQYF
TRBV2	TRBJ2-3	-	-	TGTGCCAGCAGCCGGACAGCCCTTAGGGATACGCAGTATTTT	CASSRTALRDTQYF
TRBV7-3	TRBJ2-2	-	TRBD2	TGTGCCAGCAGCTTAGGGCCTAGCGGGTTGACCGGGGAGCTGTTTTTT	CASSLGPSGLTGELFF
TRBV28	TRBJ2-7	-	-	TGTGCCAGCAGTTTGATGGGGGGTGAGCAGTACTTC	CASSLMGGEQYF
TRBV7-8	TRBJ1-5	-	-	TGTGCCAGCAGCTTTGTCAAGGTCAATCAGGCCCAGCATTTT	CASSFVKVNQAQHF
TRBV6-5	TRBJ2-7	-	TRBD2	TGTGCCAGCAGTTACTCGGGTAGCGGGAGGTACGAGCAGTACTTC	CASSYSGSGRYEQYF